This T cell receptor beta chain was sequenced in a study of identifying expanded T cells in peripheral blood. Produced via immunoSEQ multiplex PCR; TCRdb's table is partial and in-frame only. This table holds some 78,000 clones, roughly four fifths found once. V lost 5 bases to trimming and J lost 7 bases, with 12 bases between them. Per germline, CDR1 SGHDT and CDR2 YYEEEE. This CDR3 region has 13 residues. J is TRBJ1-4 and V is TRBV5-6, with no clear D. The sequence was collected from a person between 18 and 70 years old in good health. Sequenced material: blood. CDR3 in amino acids: CASRRSGSEKLFF. In DNA form, the CDR3 reads TGTGCCAGCAGGCGATCTGGGAGTGAAAAACTGTTTTTT. The complete variable domain, with remaining parts taken from reference TRBV5-6 and TRBJ1-4, reads DAGVTQSPTHLIKTRGQQVTLRCSPKSGHDTVSWYQQALGQGPQFIFQYYEEEERQRGNFPDRFSGHQFPNYSSELNVNALLLGDSALYLCASRRSGSEKLFFGSGTQLSVL.